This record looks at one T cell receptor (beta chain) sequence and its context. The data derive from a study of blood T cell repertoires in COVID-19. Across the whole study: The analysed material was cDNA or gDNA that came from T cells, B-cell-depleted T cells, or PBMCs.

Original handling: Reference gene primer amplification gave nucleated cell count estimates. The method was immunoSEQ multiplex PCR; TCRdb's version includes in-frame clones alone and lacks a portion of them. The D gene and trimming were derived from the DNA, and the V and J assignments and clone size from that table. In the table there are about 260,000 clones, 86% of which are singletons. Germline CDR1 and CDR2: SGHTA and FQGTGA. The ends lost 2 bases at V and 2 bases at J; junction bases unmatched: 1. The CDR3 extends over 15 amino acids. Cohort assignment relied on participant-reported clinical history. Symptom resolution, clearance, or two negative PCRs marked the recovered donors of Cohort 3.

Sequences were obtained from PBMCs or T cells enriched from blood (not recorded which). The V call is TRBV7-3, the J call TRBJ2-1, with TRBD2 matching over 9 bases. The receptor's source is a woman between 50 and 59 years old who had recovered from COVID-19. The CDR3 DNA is TGTGCCAGCAGCTTAGCGGGAGGGCCCTACAATGAGCAGTTCTTC. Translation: CASSLAGGPYNEQFF.